The next 15 T cell receptor beta chains were all read from a single sample in a study of control samples from healthy donors and cancer patients (TCRdb year 2020). Libraries were made using the immunoSEQ multiplex PCR assay. In TCRdb, the immuneACCESS table is reduced to in-frame sequences with V and J assigned. These tables do not hold every clone; where another copy was compared, an unresolved V gene accounts for under half, and the others remain unexplained. Here the sample has 120,000 or so clones; around 87% occur a single time. Over 6.5% of the sample rests with the top ten. Sequencing used blood. These receptors were taken from a man in his forties or fifties in good health.

The chain has TRBV15 and TRBJ2-1; 10 nucleotides align to TRBD2. This CDR3 comprises 13 residues. V dropped 11 bases and J dropped 9; count of bases not matched to a gene: 10. CDR1 is LNHNV and CDR2 is YYDKDF in the germline V gene (reference sequence). The CDR3, as DNA: TGTGCCTCAGGACAGCGGGGGGGCAGTGAGCAGTTCTTC. Protein: CASGQRGGSEQFF.

The gene calls are TRBV3-1 (or the pseudogene TRBV3-2) and TRBJ2-3; 10 bases are shared with TRBD1. Trimming cost V 4 bases and J 2 bases; bases outside gene matches: 6. The germline gives CDR1 LGHDT, CDR2 YNNKEL (reference sequence). This CDR3 has 16 amino acids. This CDR3 is CASSPGTGDPTDTQYF. The CDR3 DNA is TGTGCCAGCAGCCCCGGGACAGGGGATCCCACAGATACGCAGTATTTT.

As DNA, the CDR3 is TGTGCCTGGAGTGTACAAGTCTACCCACCCTACGAGCAGTACTTC. Its protein product is CAWSVQVYPPYEQYF. This chain connects TRBV30 to TRBJ2-7, with D uncertain. Trimming took 0 bases from V and 2 from J, leaving 14 bases between them. Germline loops: CDR1 GTSNPN, CDR2 SVGIG (reference sequence). CDR3 length equals 15 residues.

This chain uses TRBV3-1 (or the pseudogene TRBV3-2) with TRBJ2-3; possibly TRBD2 for D (5 bases). V was clipped by 0 bases and J by 0 bases, with 7 bases between them. The CDR3 length is 15 residues. Germline CDR1 reads LGHDT; CDR2 reads YNNKEL (reference sequence). CDR3 in amino acids: CASSQDGISTDTQYF. CDR3 nucleotide sequence: TGTGCCAGCAGCCAAGACGGGATAAGCACAGATACGCAGTATTTT.

This clone is termed medium-sized. The V gene is TRBV5-6, the J gene TRBJ2-2; D gene unclear. Germline V gene data show CDR1 as SGHDT and CDR2 as YYEEEE. CDR3 length: 12 amino acids. The ends were cut back, 4 bases at V and 7 bases at J, with 8 bases in the middle. The CDR3 spells CASSPMGGELFF. CDR3 bases: TGTGCCAGCAGCCCGATGGGCGGGGAGCTGTTTTTT.

This chain joins TRBV4-1 and TRBJ2-5; 9 bases match TRBD2. The V and J ends lost 2 bases and 5 bases, in that order; junction bases with no gene match: 6. The CDR3 totals 15 residues. Per germline, CDR1 MGHRA and CDR2 YSYEKL. Here the CDR3 DNA reads TGCGCCAGCAGCCAACTCATGCGGGGGGGGGAGACCCAGTACTTC. As protein: CASSQLMRGGETQYF.

This clone was seen just once. The chain recombines TRBV29-1 with TRBJ1-4, with a tentative D call TRBD1 (5 bases). V was trimmed by 7 bases and J by 8 bases, leaving 8 bases between them. The CDR3 totals 10 residues. Germline loops: CDR1 SQVTM, CDR2 ANQGSEA. CDR3 nucleotide sequence: TGCAGCGCCGGGGGGGAAAAACTGTTTTTT. Encoded protein: CSAGGEKLFF.

The rearrangement links TRBV18 to TRBJ2-3; 11 nucleotides line up with TRBD2. Germline CDR1 is KGHSH and CDR2 is LQKENI. V gave up 3 bases and J gave up 5 bases; unmatched junction bases: 4. The CDR3 spans 15 residues. CDR3 sequence reads: CASSPTSGEGDTQYF. The CDR3 DNA is TGTGCCAGCTCACCGACTAGCGGGGAAGGAGATACGCAGTATTTT.

This chain joins TRBV19 and TRBJ2-1; TRBD2 is a possible D gene (6 bases). The ends were cut back, 6 bases at V and 5 bases at J, with 11 bases in the middle. Per the germline V gene, CDR1 is LNHDA and CDR2 is SQIVND (reference sequence). There are 13 residues in the CDR3. The CDR3 nucleotides read TGTGCCAGTAGCTTAGGAGGGGACAATGAGCAGTTCTTC. Translated: CASSLGGDNEQFF.

Only a few counts were recorded for this clone. The chain has TRBV7-2 and TRBJ2-1; 14 bases match TRBD2. This CDR3 is built from 16 residues. Losses at the gene ends were 5 bases for V and 6 bases for J; bases not matched to a gene: 6. The germline V gene has CDR1 SGHTA and CDR2 FQGNSA. The CDR3 protein is CASSIRTSGGPNEQFF. CDR3 in DNA: TGTGCCAGCAGCATCAGGACTAGCGGGGGGCCCAATGAGCAGTTCTTC.

This chain connects TRBV18 to TRBJ1-6, with D possibly being TRBD1 (5 bases). Per germline, CDR1 KGHSH and CDR2 LQKENI. The CDR3 runs 13 residues. The V end was cut by 6 bases, the J end by 8 bases, with 11 bases between. CDR3 region: CASSPATDSPLHF. CDR3 DNA sequence: TGTGCCAGCTCCCCCGCGACAGATTCACCCCTCCACTTT.

The chain combines TRBV28 with TRBJ2-5; 9 bases align to TRBD1. The ends lost 3 bases at V and 4 bases at J; junction bases unmatched: 9. The CDR3 runs to 16 residues. In germline, CDR1 is MDHEN, CDR2 SYDVKM. CDR3: CASSFYETGGIETQYF. In DNA, the CDR3 is TGTGCCAGCAGTTTTTATGAGACAGGGGGTATAGAGACCCAGTACTTC.

The chain is built from TRBV12-3 or TRBV12-4 and TRBJ2-5; D gene ambiguous. The CDR3 extends over 13 amino acids. Trimming shortened V by 3 bases and J by 4 bases, and 9 bases separated the two germline ends. CDR3 sequence (DNA): TGTGCCAGCAGTTTTAATGAGAGAGAGACCCAGTACTTC. This translates into CASSFNERETQYF.

This clone showed up just a few times. The rearrangement joins TRBV4-3 to TRBJ1-2, with 12 bases aligning to TRBD1. Germline V gene sequence: CDR1 LGHNA, CDR2 YSLEER. Unmatched junction bases numbered 3, after V lost 0 bases and J lost 4 bases. The CDR3 consists of 16 residues. The CDR3 here is CASSQDQGQGAYGYTF. The CDR3 DNA is TGCGCCAGCAGCCAAGACCAGGGACAGGGGGCCTATGGCTACACCTTC.

This clone was found a few times. The chain combines TRBV18 with TRBJ2-7; 8 positions match TRBD2. This CDR3 is built from 16 residues. CDR1 is KGHSH, CDR2 LQKENI, per germline. V dropped 2 bases and J dropped 3; count of bases not matched to a gene: 9. The DNA for the CDR3 is TGTGCCAGCTCACCAGTGAGTAGCGGGGTCCTCTACGAGCAGTACTTC. As protein: CASSPVSSGVLYEQYF.